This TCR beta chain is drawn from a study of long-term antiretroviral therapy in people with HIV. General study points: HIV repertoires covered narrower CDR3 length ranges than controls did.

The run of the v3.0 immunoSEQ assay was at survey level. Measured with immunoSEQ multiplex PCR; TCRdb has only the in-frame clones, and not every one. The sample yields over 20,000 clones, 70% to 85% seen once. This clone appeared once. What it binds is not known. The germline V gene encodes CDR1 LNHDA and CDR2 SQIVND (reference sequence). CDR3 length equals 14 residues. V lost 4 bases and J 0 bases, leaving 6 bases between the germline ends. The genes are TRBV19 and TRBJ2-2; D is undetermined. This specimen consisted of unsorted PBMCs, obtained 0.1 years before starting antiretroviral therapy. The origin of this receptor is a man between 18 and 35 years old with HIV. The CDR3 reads CASSTVSNTGELFF. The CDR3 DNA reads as TGTGCCAGTAGTACGGTCTCGAACACCGGGGAGCTGTTTTTT.